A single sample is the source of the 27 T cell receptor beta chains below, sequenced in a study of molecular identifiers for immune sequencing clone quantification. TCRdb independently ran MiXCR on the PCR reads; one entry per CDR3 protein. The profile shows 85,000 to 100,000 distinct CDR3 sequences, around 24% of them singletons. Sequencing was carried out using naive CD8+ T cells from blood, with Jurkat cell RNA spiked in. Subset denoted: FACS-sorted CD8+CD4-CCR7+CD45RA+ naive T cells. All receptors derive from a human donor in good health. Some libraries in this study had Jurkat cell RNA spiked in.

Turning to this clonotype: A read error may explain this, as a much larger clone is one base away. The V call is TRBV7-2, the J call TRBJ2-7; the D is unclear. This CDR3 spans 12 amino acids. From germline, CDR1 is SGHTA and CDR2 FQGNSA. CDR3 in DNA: TGTGCCAGCAGCCCCCTCTCCTACGCGCAGTACTTC. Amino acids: CASSPLSYAQYF.

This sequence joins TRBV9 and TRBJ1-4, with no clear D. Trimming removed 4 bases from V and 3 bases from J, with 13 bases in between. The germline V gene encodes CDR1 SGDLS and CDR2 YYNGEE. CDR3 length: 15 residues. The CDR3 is CASSSGGDANEKLFF. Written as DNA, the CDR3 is TGTGCCAGCAGCTCCGGCGGGGATGCTAATGAAAAACTGTTTTTT.

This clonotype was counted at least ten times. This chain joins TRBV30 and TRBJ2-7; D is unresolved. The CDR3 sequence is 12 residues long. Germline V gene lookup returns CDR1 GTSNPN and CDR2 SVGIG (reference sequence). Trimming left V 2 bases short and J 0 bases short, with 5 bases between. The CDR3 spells CAWSLNSYEQYF. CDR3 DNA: TGTGCCTGGAGTCTAAACTCCTACGAGCAGTACTTC.

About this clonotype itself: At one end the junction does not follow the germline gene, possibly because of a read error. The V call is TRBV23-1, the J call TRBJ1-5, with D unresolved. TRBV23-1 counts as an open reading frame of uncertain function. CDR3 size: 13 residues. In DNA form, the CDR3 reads TGCGCCAGCAGTCCTCAACTGAATCAGCCCCAGCAATTT. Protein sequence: CASSPQLNQPQQF.

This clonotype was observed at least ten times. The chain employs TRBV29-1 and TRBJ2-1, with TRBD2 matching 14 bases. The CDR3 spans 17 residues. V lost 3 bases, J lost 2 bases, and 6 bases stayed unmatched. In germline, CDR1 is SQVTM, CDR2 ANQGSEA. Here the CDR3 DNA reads TGCAGCGTTGAGGGACTAGCGGGAGCTGGGGCCTACAATGAGCAGTTCTTC. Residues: CSVEGLAGAGAYNEQFF.

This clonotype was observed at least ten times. The CDR3 coding sequence is TGTGCCAGCAGCCAAGGGGTGAGCATCTCCTACAATGAGCAGTTCTTC. This encodes CASSQGVSISYNEQFF. The chain combines TRBV3-1 with TRBJ2-1; D is uncertain. The CDR3 covers 16 residues. Trimming pared 1 base from V and 0 bases from J, leaving 10 bases between. Germline V gives CDR1 LGHDT, CDR2 YNNKEL (reference sequence).

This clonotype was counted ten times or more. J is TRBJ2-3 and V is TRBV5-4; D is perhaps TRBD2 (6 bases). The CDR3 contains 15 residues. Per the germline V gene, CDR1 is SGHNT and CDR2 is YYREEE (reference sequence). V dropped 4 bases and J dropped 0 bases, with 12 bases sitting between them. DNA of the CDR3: TGTGCCAGCAGCCGGAGCGGGTCTAGCACAGATACGCAGTATTTT. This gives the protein CASSRSGSSTDTQYF.

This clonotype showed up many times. CDR3 DNA: TGTGCCAGCTCGAAAGGGGTATGGTACGAGCAGTACTTC. Translated, it gives CASSKGVWYEQYF. The rearrangement uses TRBV27 and TRBJ2-7; weak D call: TRBD1 (5 bases). The CDR3 is 13 residues long. The V gene lost 8 bases and the J gene lost 4 bases, with 15 bases spanning the gap. Germline CDR1 and CDR2: MNHEY and SMNVEV (reference sequence).

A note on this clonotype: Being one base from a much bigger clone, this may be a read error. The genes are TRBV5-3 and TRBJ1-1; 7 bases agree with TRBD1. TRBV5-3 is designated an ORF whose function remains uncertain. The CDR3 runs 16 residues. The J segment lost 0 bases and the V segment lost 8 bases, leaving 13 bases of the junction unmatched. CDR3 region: CASRARDSGMNTEAFF. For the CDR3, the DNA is TGTGCCAGCAGGGCCCGGGACAGCGGCATGAACACTGAAGCTTTCTTT.

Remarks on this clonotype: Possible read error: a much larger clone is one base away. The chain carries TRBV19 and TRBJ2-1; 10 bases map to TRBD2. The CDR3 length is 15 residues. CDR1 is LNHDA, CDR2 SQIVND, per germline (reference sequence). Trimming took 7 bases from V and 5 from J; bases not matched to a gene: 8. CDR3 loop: CASKPGLAENNEQFF. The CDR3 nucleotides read TGTGCCAGTAAGCCCGGACTAGCGGAGAACAATGAGCAGTTCTTC.

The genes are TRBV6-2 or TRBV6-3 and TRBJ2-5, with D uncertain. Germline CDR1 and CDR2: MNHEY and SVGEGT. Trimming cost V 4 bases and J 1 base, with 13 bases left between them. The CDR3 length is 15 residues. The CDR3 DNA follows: TGTGCCAGCAGTTGGCGGCGAAACCCCCAAGAGACCCAGTACTTC. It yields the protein CASSWRRNPQETQYF.

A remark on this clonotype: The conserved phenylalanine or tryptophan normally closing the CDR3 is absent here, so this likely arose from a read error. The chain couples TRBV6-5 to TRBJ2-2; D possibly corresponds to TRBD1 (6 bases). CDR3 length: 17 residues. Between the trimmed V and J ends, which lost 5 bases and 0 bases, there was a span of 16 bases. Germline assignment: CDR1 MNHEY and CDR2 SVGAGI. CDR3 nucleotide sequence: TGTGCCAGCAGTAACAGGGATCCAGCCGCGAACACCGGGGAGCTGTTTTAT. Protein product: CASSNRDPAANTGELFY.

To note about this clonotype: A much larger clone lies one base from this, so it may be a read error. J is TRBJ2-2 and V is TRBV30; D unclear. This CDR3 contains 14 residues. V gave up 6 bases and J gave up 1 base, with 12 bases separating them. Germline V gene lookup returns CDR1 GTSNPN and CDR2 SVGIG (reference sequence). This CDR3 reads CACELRQNTGELFF. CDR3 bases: TGTGCCTGCGAATTGAGGCAGAACACCGGGGAGCTGTTTTTT. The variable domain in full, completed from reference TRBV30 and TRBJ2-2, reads SQTIHQWPATLVQPVGSPLSLECTVEGTSNPNLYWYRQAAGRGLQLLFYSVGIGQISSEVPQNLSASRPQDRQFILSSKKLLLSDSGFYLCACELRQNTGELFFGEGSRLTVL.

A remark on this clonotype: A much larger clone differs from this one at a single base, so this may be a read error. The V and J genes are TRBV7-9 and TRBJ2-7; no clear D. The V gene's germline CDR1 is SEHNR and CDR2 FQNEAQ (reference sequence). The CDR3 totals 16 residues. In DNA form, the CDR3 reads TGTGCCAGCAGCGCAGTCGGACGGACGATCTCCTACGAGCAGCACTTC. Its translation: CASSAVGRTISYEQHF.

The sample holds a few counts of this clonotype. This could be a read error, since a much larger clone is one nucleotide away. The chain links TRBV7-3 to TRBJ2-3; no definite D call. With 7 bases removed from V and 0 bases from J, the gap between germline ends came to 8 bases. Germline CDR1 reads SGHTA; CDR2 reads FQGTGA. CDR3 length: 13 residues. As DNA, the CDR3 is TGTGCCAGCAACTATGCAAGCACAGATACGCAGTATTTT. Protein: CASNYASTDTQYF.

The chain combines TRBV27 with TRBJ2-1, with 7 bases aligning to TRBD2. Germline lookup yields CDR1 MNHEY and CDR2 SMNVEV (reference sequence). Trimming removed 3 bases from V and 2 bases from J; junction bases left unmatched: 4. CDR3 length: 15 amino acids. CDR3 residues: CASSFGGSPYNEQFF. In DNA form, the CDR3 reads TGTGCCAGCAGTTTCGGCGGGAGCCCCTACAATGAGCAGTTCTTC.

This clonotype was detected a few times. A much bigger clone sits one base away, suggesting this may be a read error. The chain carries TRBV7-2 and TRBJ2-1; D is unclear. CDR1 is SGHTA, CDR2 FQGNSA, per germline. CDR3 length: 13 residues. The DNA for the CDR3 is TGTGCCAGCAGCTTAGAGGTCTACAATGAGCAGGTCTTC. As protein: CASSLEVYNEQVF.

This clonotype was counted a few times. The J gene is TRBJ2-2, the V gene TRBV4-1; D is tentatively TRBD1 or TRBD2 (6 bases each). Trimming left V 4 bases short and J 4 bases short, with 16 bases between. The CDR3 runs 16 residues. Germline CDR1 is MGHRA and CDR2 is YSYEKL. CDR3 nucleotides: TGCGCCAGCAGCCCCGGTGGGGGGCCGGTCACCGGGGAGCTGTTTTTT. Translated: CASSPGGGPVTGELFF.

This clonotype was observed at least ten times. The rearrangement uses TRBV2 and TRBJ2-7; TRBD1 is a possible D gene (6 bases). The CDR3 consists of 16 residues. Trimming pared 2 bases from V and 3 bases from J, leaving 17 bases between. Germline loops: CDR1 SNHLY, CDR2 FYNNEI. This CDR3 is CASSESGQYTLYEQYF. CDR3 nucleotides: TGTGCCAGCAGTGAAAGCGGACAGTACACCCTCTACGAGCAGTACTTC. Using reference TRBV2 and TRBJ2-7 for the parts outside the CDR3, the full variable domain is EPEVTQTPSHQVTQMGQEVILRCVPISNHLYFYWYRQILGQKVEFLVSFYNNEISEKSEIFDDQFSVERPDGSNFTLKIRSTKLEDSAMYFCASSESGQYTLYEQYFGPGTRLTVT.

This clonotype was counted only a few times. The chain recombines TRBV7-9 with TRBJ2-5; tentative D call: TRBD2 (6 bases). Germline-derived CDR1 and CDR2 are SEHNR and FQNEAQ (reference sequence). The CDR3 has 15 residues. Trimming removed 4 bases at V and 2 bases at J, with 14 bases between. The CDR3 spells CASSSPGEKQETQYF. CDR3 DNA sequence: TGTGCCAGCAGCTCCCCGGGGGAGAAGCAAGAGACCCAGTACTTC.

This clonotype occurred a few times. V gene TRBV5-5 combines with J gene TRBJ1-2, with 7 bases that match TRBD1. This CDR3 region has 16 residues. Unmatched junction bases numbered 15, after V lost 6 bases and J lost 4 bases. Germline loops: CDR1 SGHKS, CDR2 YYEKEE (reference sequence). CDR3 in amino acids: CASNLRTGLGSYGYTF. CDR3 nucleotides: TGTGCCAGCAACCTAAGGACAGGTTTAGGGAGCTATGGCTACACCTTC.

This chain's CDR3 is CASATSSDKETQYF. CDR3 in DNA: TGTGCCAGCGCGACTAGCTCTGATAAAGAGACCCAGTACTTC. The chain has TRBV6-5 and TRBJ2-5, with 7 nucleotides matching TRBD2. Trimming took 8 bases from V and 3 from J; bases not matched to a gene: 9. CDR1 is MNHEY and CDR2 is SVGAGI in the germline V gene. This CDR3 has 14 amino acids.

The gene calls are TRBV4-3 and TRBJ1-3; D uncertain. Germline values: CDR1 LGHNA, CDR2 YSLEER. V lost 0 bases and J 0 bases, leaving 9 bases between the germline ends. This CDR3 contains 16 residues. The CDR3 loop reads CASSQDLWGSGNTIYF. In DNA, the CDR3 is TGCGCCAGCAGCCAAGATCTTTGGGGCTCTGGAAACACCATATATTTT.

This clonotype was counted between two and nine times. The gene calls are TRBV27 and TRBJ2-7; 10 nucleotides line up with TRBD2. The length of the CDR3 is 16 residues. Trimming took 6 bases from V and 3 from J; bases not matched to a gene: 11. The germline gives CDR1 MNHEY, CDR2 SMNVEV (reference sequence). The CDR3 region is CASSARGLAQIYEQYF. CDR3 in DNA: TGTGCCAGCAGCGCCCGGGGACTAGCGCAAATCTACGAGCAGTACTTC.

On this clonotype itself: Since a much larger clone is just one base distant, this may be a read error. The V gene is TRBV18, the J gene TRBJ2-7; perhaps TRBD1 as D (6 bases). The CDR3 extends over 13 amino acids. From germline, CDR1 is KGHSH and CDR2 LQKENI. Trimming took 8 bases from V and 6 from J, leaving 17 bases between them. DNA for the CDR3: TGTGCCAGCAGTACCACAGGGAGCTGCGAGCAGTACTTC. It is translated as CASSTTGSCEQYF.

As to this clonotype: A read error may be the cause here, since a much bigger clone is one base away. This CDR3 reads CVSSQVGTGLQPQHF. The CDR3 nucleotides read TGCGTCAGCAGCCAAGTAGGGACAGGCCTTCAGCCCCAGCATTTT. The chain links TRBV4-1 to TRBJ1-5, with TRBD1 matching over 8 bases. CDR1 is MGHRA, CDR2 YSYEKL, per germline. There are 15 residues in the CDR3.

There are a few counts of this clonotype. The CDR3 DNA sequence: TGTGCCAGCACGGCCGACAGGTCGACGTACAATGAGCAGTTCTTC. This gives the protein CASTADRSTYNEQFF. The V call is TRBV2, the J call TRBJ2-1, with a possible D match to TRBD1 (6 bases). The germline gives CDR1 SNHLY, CDR2 FYNNEI. The V and J ends lost 7 bases and 4 bases respectively, with 17 bases between them. This CDR3 contains 15 residues.